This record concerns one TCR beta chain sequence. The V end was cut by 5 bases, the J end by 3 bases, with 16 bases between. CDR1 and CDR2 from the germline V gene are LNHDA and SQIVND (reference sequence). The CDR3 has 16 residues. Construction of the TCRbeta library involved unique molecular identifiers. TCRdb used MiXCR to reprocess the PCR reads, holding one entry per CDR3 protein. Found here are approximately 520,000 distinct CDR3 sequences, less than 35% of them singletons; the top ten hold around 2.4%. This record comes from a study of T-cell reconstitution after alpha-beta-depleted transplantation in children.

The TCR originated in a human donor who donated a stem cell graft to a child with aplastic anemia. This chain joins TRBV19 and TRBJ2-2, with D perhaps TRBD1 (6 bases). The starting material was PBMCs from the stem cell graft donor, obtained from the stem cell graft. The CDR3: CASSPPGRGHTGELFF. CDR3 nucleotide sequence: TGTGCCAGTAGTCCCCCGGGCAGGGGACACACCGGGGAGCTGTTTTTT.